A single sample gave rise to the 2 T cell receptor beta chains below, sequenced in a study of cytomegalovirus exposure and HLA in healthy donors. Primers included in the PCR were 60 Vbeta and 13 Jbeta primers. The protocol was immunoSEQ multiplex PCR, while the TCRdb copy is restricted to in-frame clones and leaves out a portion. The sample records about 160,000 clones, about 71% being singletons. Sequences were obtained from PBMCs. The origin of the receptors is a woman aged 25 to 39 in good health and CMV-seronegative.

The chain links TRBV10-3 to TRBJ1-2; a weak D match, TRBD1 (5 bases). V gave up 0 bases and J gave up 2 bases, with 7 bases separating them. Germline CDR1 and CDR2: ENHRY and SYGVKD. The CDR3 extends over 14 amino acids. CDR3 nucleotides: TGTGCCATCAGTGAGTCGGACAAAAACTATGGCTACACCTTC. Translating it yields CAISESDKNYGYTF.

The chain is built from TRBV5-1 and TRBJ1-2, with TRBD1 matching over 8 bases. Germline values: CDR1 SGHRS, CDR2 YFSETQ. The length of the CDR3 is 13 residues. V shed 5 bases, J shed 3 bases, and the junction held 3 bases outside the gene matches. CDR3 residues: CASSPQGDYGYTF. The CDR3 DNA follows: TGCGCCAGCAGTCCACAGGGGGACTATGGCTACACCTTC.